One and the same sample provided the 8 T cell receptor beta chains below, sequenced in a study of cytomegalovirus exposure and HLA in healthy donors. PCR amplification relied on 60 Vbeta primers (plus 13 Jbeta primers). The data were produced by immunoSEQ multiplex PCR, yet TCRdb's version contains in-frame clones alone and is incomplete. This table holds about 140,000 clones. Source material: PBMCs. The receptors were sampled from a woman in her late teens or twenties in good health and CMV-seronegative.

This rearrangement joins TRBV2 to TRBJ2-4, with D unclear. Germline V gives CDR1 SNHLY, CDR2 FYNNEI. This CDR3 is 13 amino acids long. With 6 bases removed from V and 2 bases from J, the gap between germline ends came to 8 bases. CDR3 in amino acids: CASSRETKNIQYF. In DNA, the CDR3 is TGTGCCAGCAGCCGAGAAACCAAAAACATTCAGTACTTC.

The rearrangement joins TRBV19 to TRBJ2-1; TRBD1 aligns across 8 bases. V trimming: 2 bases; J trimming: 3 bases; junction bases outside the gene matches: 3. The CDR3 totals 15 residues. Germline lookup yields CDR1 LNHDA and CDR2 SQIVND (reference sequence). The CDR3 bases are TGTGCCAGTAGTATATTGGACAGGGACTACAATGAGCAGTTCTTC. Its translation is CASSILDRDYNEQFF.

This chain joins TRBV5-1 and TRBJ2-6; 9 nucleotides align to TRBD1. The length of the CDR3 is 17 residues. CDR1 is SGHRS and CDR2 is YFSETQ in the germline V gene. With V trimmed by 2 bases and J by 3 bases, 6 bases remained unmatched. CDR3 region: CASSLVGQGGGANVLTF. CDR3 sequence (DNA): TGCGCCAGCAGCTTAGTGGGACAGGGTGGTGGGGCCAACGTCCTGACTTTC.

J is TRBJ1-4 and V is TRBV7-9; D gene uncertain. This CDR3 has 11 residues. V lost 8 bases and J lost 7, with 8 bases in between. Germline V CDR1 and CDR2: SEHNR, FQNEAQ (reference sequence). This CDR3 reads CASAEAEKLFF. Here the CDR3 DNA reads TGTGCCAGCGCCGAGGCTGAAAAACTGTTTTTT.

CDR3 nucleotides: TGTGCCAGCAGCGGATCACTAGCGGGAGGGGAAGAAACCGGGGAGCTGTTTTTT. Translation gives CASSGSLAGGEETGELFF. The V call is TRBV9, the J call TRBJ2-2, with TRBD2 identical over 13 bases. J was trimmed by 5 bases and V by 3 bases; bases with no gene match: 10. Germline V gene lookup returns CDR1 SGDLS and CDR2 YYNGEE. This CDR3 spans 18 amino acids.

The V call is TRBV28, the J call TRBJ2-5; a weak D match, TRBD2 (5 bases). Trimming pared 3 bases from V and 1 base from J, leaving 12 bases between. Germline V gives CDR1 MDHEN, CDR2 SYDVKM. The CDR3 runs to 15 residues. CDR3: CASSFAGIFQETQYF. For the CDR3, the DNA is TGTGCCAGCAGTTTCGCGGGTATTTTCCAAGAGACCCAGTACTTC.

In DNA form, the CDR3 reads TGTGCCAGCAGCCCGGGAGGCAGGGAGCCCTATTATGGCTACACCTTC. It translates to CASSPGGREPYYGYTF. V is TRBV21-1 and J is TRBJ1-2. TRBV21-1 is tagged as a pseudogene. The CDR3 loop spans 16 amino acids.

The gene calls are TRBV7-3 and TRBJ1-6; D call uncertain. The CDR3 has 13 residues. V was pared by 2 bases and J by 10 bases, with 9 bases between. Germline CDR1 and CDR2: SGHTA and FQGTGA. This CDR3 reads CASSLDSTSPLHF. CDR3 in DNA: TGTGCCAGCAGCTTAGATTCGACATCACCCCTCCACTTT.